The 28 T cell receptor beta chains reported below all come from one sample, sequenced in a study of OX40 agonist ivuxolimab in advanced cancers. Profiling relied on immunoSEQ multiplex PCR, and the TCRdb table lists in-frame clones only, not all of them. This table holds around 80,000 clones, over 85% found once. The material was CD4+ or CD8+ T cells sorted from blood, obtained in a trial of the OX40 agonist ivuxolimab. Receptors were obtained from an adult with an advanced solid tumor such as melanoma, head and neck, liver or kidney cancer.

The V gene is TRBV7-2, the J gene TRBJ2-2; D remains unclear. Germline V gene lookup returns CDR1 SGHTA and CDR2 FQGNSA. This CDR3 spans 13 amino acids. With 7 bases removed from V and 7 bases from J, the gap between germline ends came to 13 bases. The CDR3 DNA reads TGTGCCAGCACCCTCCCATGGCGCGGGGAGCTGTTTTTT. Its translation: CASTLPWRGELFF.

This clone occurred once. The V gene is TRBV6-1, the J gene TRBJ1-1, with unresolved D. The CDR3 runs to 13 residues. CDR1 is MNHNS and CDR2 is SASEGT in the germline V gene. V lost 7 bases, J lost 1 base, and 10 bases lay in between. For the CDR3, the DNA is TGTGCCAGCAACCGGCAACCGAACACTGAAGCTTTCTTT. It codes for CASNRQPNTEAFF.

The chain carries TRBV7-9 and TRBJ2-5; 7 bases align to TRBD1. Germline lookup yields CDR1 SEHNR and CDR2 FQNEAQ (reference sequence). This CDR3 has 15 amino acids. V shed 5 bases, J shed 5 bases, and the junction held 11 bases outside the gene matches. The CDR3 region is CASSPYRGVGETQYF. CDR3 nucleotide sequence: TGTGCCAGCAGCCCATACAGGGGTGTTGGGGAGACCCAGTACTTC.

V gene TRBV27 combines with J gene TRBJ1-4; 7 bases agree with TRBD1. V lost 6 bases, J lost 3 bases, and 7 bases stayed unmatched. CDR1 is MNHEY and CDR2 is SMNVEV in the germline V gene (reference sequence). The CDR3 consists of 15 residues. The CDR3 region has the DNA TGTGCCAGCAGCACCTTCGGGACAGCTAATGAAAAACTGTTTTTT. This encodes CASSTFGTANEKLFF. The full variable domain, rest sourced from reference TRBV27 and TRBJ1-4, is EAQVTQNPRYLITVTGKKLTVTCSQNMNHEYMSWYRQDPGLGLRQIYYSMNVEVTDKGDVPEGYKVSRKEKRNFPLILESPSPNQTSLYFCASSTFGTANEKLFFGSGTQLSVL.

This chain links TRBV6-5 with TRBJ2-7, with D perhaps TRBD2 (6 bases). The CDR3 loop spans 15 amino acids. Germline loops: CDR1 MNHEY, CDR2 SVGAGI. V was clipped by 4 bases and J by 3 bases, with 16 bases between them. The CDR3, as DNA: TGTGCCAGCAGTTCCGGGAGAGGGTTCGTCTACGAGCAGTACTTC. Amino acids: CASSSGRGFVYEQYF.

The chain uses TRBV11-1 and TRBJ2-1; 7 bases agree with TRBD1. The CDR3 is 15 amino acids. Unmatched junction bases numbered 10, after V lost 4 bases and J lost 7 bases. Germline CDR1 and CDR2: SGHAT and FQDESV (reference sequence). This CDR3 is CASSSRDRAKNEQFF. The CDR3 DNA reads TGTGCCAGCAGCTCAAGAGACAGGGCGAAGAATGAGCAGTTCTTC.

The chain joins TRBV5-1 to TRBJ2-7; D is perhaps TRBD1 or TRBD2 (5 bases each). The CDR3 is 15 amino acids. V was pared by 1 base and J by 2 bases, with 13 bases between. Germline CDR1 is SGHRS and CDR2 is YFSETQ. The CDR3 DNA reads TGCGCCAGCAGCTTGACAACGGGACCCCCCTACGAGCAGTACTTC. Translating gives CASSLTTGPPYEQYF. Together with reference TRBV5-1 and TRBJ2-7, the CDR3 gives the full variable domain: KAGVTQTPRYLIKTRGQQVTLSCSPISGHRSVSWYQQTPGQGLQFLFEYFSETQRNKGNFPGRFSGRQFSNSRSEMNVSTLELGDSALYLCASSLTTGPPYEQYFGPGTRLTVT.

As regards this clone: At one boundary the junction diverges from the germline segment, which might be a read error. CDR3: CASSMLSGTGGTISLF. CDR3 DNA sequence: TGTGCCAGCAGCATGCTGTCCGGGACAGGGGGCACGATCTCCCTCTTC. The chain recombines TRBV2 with TRBJ2-1, with 12 positions matching TRBD1. The CDR3 has 16 residues. CDR1 SNHLY and CDR2 FYNNEI come from the germline V gene.

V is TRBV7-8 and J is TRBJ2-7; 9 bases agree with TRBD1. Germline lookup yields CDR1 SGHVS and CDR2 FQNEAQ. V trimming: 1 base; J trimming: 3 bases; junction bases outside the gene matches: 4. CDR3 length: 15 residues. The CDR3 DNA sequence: TGTGCCAGCAGCTTAGGGGGGACAGGGATCTACGAGCAGTACTTC. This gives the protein CASSLGGTGIYEQYF. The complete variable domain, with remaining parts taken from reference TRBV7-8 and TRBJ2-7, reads GAGVSQSPRYKVAKRGQDVALRCDPISGHVSLFWYQQALGQGPEFLTYFQNEAQLDKSGLPSDRFFAERPEGSVSTLKIQRTQQEDSAVYLCASSLGGTGIYEQYFGPGTRLTVT.

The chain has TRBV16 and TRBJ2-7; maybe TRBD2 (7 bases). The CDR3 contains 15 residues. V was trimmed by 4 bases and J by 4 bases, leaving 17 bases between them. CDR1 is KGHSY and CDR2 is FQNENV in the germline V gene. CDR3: CASSPFGGRKYEQYF. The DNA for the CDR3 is TGTGCCAGCAGCCCCTTCGGGGGGCGAAAATACGAGCAGTACTTC.

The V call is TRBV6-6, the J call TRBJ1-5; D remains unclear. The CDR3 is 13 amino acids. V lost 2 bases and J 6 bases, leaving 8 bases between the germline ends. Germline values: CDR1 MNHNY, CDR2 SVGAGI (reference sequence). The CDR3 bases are TGTGCCAGCAGTTACGCGAGGCCTCAGCCCCAGCATTTT. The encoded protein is CASSYARPQPQHF.

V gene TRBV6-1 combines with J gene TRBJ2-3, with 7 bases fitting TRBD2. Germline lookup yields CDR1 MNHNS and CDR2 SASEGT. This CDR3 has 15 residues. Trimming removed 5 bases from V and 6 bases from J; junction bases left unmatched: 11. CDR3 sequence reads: CASSPSGLTGDTQYF. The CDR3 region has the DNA TGTGCCAGCAGTCCTAGCGGACTTACTGGGGATACGCAGTATTTT.

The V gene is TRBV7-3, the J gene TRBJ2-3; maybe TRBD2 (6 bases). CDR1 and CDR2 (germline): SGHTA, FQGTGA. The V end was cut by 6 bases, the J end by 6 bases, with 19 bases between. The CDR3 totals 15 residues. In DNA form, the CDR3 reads TGTGCCAGCAGTCGGGACTCCACAGTTTCGGATACGCAGTATTTT. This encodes CASSRDSTVSDTQYF.

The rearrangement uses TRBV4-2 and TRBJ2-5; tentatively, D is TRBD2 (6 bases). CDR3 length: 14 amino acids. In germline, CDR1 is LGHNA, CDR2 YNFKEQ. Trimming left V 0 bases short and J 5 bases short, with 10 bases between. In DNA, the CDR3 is TGTGCCAGCAGCCAAGATGCGGGACGGGAGACCCAGTACTTC. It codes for CASSQDAGRETQYF.

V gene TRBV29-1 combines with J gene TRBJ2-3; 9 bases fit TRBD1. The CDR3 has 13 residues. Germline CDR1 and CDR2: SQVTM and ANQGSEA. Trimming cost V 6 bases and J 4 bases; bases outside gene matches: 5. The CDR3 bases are TGCAGCGTCGAACAGGGGGCCTCAGATACGCAGTATTTT. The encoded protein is CSVEQGASDTQYF.

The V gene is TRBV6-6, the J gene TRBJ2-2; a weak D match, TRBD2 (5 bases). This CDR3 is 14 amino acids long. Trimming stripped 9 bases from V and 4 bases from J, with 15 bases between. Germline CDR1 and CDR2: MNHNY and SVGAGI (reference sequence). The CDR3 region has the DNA TGTGCCAGTGCCGGGGAGATAGGCACCGGGGAGCTGTTTTTT. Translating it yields CASAGEIGTGELFF.

CDR3: CASRYATGGHSNTEAFF. CDR3 coding DNA: TGTGCCAGCAGGTACGCAACAGGGGGGCACTCGAACACTGAAGCTTTCTTT. The V and J genes are TRBV7-9 and TRBJ1-1; 8 bases line up with TRBD1. The V segment lost 6 bases and the J segment 1 base; nucleotides outside the gene matches: 13. CDR3 length equals 17 residues. Per germline, CDR1 SEHNR and CDR2 FQNEAQ (reference sequence). The full variable domain, in which reference TRBV7-9 and TRBJ1-1 provide the parts outside the CDR3, is DTGVSQNPRHKITKRGQNVTFRCDPISEHNRLYWYRQTLGQGPEFLTYFQNEAQLEKSRLLSDRFSAERPKGSFSTLEIQRTEQGDSAMYLCASRYATGGHSNTEAFFGQGTRLTVV.

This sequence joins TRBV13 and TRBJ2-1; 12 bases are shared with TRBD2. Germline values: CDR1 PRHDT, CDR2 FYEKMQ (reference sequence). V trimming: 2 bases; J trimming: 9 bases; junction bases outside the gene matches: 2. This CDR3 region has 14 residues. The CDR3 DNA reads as TGTGCCAGCAGCTTACTAGCGGGAGGGTTTGAGCAGTTCTTC. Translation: CASSLLAGGFEQFF. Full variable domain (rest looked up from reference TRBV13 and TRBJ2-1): AAGVIQSPRHLIKEKRETATLKCYPIPRHDTVYWYQQGPGQDPQFLISFYEKMQSDKGSIPDRFSAQQFSDYHSELNMSSLELGDSALYFCASSLLAGGFEQFFGPGTRLTVL.

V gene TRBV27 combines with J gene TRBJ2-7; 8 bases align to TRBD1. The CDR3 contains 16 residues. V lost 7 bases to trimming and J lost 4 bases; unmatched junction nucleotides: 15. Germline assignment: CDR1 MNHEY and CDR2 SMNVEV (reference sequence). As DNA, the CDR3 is TGTGCCAGCACGCCCCTATCCAGGGGGCTTGGGTACGAGCAGTACTTC. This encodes CASTPLSRGLGYEQYF.

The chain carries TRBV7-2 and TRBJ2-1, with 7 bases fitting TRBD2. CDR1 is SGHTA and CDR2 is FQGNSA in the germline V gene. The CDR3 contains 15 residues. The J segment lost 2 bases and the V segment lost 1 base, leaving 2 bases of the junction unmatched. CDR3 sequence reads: CASSLGGGPYNEQFF. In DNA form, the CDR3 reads TGTGCCAGCAGCTTAGGGGGAGGGCCCTACAATGAGCAGTTCTTC.

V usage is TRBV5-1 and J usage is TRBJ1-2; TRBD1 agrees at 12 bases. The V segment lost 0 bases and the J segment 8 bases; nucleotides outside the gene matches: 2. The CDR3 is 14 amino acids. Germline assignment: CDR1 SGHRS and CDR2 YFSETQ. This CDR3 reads CASSLAGTGGGYTF. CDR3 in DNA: TGCGCCAGCAGCTTGGCCGGGACAGGGGGCGGCTACACCTTC.

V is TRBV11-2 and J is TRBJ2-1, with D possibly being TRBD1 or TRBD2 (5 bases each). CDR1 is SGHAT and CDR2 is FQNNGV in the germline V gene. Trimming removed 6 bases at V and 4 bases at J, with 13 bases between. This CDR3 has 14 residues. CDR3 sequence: CASSYRDGYNEQFF. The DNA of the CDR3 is TGTGCCAGCAGTTACCGGGACGGATACAATGAGCAGTTCTTC.

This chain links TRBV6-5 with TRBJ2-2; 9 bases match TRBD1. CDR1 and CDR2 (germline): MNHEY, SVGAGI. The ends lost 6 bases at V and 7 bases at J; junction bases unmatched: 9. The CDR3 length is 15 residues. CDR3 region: CASRNRDRVVGELFF. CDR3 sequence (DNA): TGTGCCAGCAGAAACCGGGACAGGGTTGTCGGGGAGCTGTTTTTT.

As DNA, the CDR3 is TGTGCCAGTAGTGCCCCCCGCGGGAGTCCCCACGAGCAGTACTTC. As protein: CASSAPRGSPHEQYF. The V and J genes are TRBV19 and TRBJ2-7; 7 bases agree with TRBD2. This CDR3 is built from 15 residues. The trim removed 5 bases at V and 5 bases at J, leaving 12 bases unmatched. Germline values: CDR1 LNHDA, CDR2 SQIVND (reference sequence).

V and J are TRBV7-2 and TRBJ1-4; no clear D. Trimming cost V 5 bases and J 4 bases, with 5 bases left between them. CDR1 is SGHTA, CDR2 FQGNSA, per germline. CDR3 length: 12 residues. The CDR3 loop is CASSHNNEKLFF. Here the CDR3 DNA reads TGTGCCAGCAGCCACAATAATGAAAAACTGTTTTTT.

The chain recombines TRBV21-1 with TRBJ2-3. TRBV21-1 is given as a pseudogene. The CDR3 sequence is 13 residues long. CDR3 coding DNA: TGTGCCAGCAGCCAGGTTAGGAGAAATACGCAGTATTTT. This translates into CASSQVRRNTQYF.

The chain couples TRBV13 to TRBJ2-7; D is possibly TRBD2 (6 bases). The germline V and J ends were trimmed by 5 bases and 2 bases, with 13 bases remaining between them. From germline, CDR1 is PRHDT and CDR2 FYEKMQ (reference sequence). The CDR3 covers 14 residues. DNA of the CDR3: TGTGCCAGCAGCCCCCGGGACTCCCCCTACGAGCAGTACTTC. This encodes CASSPRDSPYEQYF.

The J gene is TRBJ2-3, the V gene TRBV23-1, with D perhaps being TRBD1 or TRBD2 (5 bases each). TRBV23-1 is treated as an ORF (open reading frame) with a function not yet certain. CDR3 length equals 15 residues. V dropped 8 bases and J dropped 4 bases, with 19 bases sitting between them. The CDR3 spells CASPKGTHQADTQYF. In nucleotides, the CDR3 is TGCGCCAGCCCTAAAGGGACCCACCAGGCAGATACGCAGTATTTT.